Listed here are 5 T cell receptor beta chains from one sample, sequenced in a study of shared T cell receptors in the human thymus. Method: immunoSEQ multiplex PCR; TCRdb's copy keeps in-frame clones and lacks some. The sample consists of over 350,000 clones, over 90% of them appearing once. Sequencing used thymocytes. Receptors originate from a human donor.

V and J are TRBV29-1 and TRBJ2-3, with 7 bases identical to TRBD2. V lost 8 bases to trimming and J lost 0 bases; unmatched junction nucleotides: 11. The CDR3 has 15 amino acids. CDR1 is SQVTM, CDR2 ANQGSEA, per germline. CDR3 DNA sequence: TGCAGCCTTGGGTTCCTAGCGGCGAGCACAGATACGCAGTATTTT. The encoded protein is CSLGFLAASTDTQYF.

The gene calls are TRBV7-3 and TRBJ1-1; 8 bases are a match to TRBD1. After removal of 4 bases from V and 0 bases from J, the junction contained 4 bases not matched to a gene. Germline V gives CDR1 SGHTA, CDR2 FQGTGA. The CDR3 sequence is 15 residues long. CDR3 in amino acids: CASSSTGAMNTEAFF. CDR3 nucleotides: TGTGCCAGCAGCTCGACAGGGGCGATGAACACTGAAGCTTTCTTT.

The chain is built from TRBV4-3 and TRBJ2-4, with D perhaps given as TRBD1 or TRBD2 (7 bases each). CDR1 LGHNA and CDR2 YSLEER come from the germline V gene. V dropped 5 bases and J dropped 0 bases, with 23 bases sitting between them. The CDR3 spans 19 residues. The CDR3 loop is CASSSPAGGADGAKNIQYF. The CDR3, as DNA: TGCGCCAGCAGCTCACCCGCAGGGGGGGCTGACGGAGCCAAAAACATTCAGTACTTC.

The rearrangement joins TRBV29-1 to TRBJ2-1; a weak D match, TRBD2 (7 bases). CDR1 and CDR2 from the germline V gene are SQVTM and ANQGSEA. CDR3 length: 14 residues. V was cut by 6 bases and J by 5 bases, with 17 bases left in between. CDR3 coding DNA: TGCAGCGTCCCTGGAGGGGAGGGGGACAATGAGCAGTTCTTC. As protein: CSVPGGEGDNEQFF.

The chain links TRBV6-1 to TRBJ1-1; 7 bases align to TRBD1. This CDR3 contains 14 residues. CDR1 is MNHNS, CDR2 SASEGT, per germline. The trim removed 4 bases at V and 4 bases at J, leaving 6 bases unmatched. The CDR3 spells CASSGTGWGTEAFF. CDR3 DNA: TGTGCCAGCAGTGGGACAGGTTGGGGCACTGAAGCTTTCTTT.